Listed here are 7 T cell receptor beta chains from one sample, sequenced in a study of blood T cell repertoires in COVID-19. TCRdb keeps only in-frame clones here, not all; method: immunoSEQ multiplex PCR. The data hold tens of thousands of clones, with roughly nine tenths observed a single time. Input material: peripheral blood. These TCRs come from a human donor in a cohort sampled during active COVID-19.

The gene calls are TRBV6-2 or TRBV6-3 and TRBJ1-2, with a weak D call TRBD1 (5 bases). The length of the CDR3 is 14 residues. Deletions cut 3 bases from V and 2 bases from J, with 10 bases between. Germline CDR1 reads MNHEY; CDR2 reads SVGEGT. The CDR3 here is CASSYWAGNYGYTF. The CDR3 coding sequence is TGTGCCAGCAGTTATTGGGCAGGGAACTATGGCTACACCTTC.

This clone has only one observation. The V gene is TRBV5-1, the J gene TRBJ2-3, with D possibly being TRBD1 (6 bases). This CDR3 comprises 18 residues. Per the germline V gene, CDR1 is SGHRS and CDR2 is YFSETQ. V lost 4 bases, J lost 1 base, and 22 bases lay in between. The CDR3 DNA sequence: TGCGCCAGCAGCCTACAGGGTGCCCTCCCCGTAGGCACAGATACGCAGTATTTT. Encoded protein: CASSLQGALPVGTDTQYF.

The chain couples TRBV6-2 or TRBV6-3 to TRBJ2-1, with 9 bases identical to TRBD2. The V gene end was trimmed by 0 bases and the J gene end by 5 bases; junction bases not matched to a gene: 11. Germline V gene data show CDR1 as MNHEY and CDR2 as SVGEGT. The CDR3 is 18 residues long. CDR3 nucleotides: TGTGCCAGCAGTTACTCGATACTTCGACTAGCGGAAAACAATGAGCAGTTCTTC. As protein: CASSYSILRLAENNEQFF.

The chain links TRBV5-1 to TRBJ1-2; perhaps TRBD1 as D (6 bases). CDR3 length equals 13 residues. Trimming shortened V by 4 bases and J by 2 bases, and 9 bases separated the two germline ends. Germline CDR1 reads SGHRS; CDR2 reads YFSETQ. The CDR3 region is CASSRGQNYGYTF. The CDR3 DNA is TGCGCCAGCAGCCGAGGACAGAACTATGGCTACACCTTC.

This sequence joins TRBV6-2 or TRBV6-3 and TRBJ1-4; no definite D call. CDR1 MNHEY and CDR2 SVGEGT come from the germline V gene. The CDR3 consists of 11 residues. V gave up 4 bases and J gave up 8 bases, with 5 bases separating them. In DNA form, the CDR3 reads TGTGCCAGCAGTTCGACAGAAAAACTGTTTTTT. Its translation: CASSSTEKLFF.

The gene calls are TRBV14 and TRBJ1-2; 9 bases agree with TRBD1. V lost 4 bases and J lost 4; bases outside the gene matches: 4. Germline V gives CDR1 SGHDN, CDR2 FVKESK. The CDR3 is 14 amino acids. The CDR3 nucleotides are TGTGCCAGCAGCCCGATGACAGGGGGCTATGGCTACACCTTC. Translating gives CASSPMTGGYGYTF.

The chain recombines TRBV4-2 with TRBJ1-1; TRBD1 might be the D (6 bases). The germline V and J ends were trimmed by 3 bases and 1 base, with 12 bases remaining between them. The CDR3 is made up of 15 amino acids. Germline values: CDR1 LGHNA, CDR2 YNFKEQ. The CDR3 DNA follows: TGTGCCAGCAGCCAGGCGCCACAGGGGAACACTGAAGCTTTCTTT. Amino acids: CASSQAPQGNTEAFF.